Below are 23 T cell receptor beta chains sequenced from a single sample in a study of patients and donors after allogeneic stem cell transplantation. MiXCR, applied by TCRdb to the RT-PCR reads, yields one record per CDR3 protein. The sample lists about 960,000 distinct CDR3 sequences; roughly 18% were seen once. The specimen sequenced was blood, either unsorted or a sorted T cell fraction (not recorded which). Receptor source: a human donor who was either an allogeneic HSCT recipient or a stem cell or donor lymphocyte infusion donor (not recorded which). It is not recorded whose cells these are; they may come from a transplant donor.

This clonotype has more than one count but fewer than ten. The chain combines TRBV20-1 with TRBJ1-5; unclear D gene. Germline V gives CDR1 DFQATT, CDR2 SNEGSKA (reference sequence). CDR3 length: 15 residues. V was cut by 6 bases and J by 2 bases, with 17 bases left in between. CDR3 sequence reads: CSAPRPARGNQPQHF. The CDR3 DNA follows: TGCAGTGCCCCGCGCCCTGCCCGTGGCAATCAGCCCCAGCATTTT.

A word on this clonotype: One end of the junction varies from germline; a read error may be responsible. This rearrangement joins TRBV14 to TRBJ2-7; tentatively, D is TRBD2 (6 bases). The length of the CDR3 is 15 residues. Germline loops: CDR1 SGHDN, CDR2 FVKESK. The CDR3 loop reads CASSQELLANYKQYF. In nucleotides, the CDR3 is TGTGCCAGCAGCCAAGAACTACTAGCCAACTACAAGCAGTACTTC.

The table lists this clonotype with a few counts. The chain links TRBV12-3 or TRBV12-4 to TRBJ2-7, with D perhaps matching TRBD1 (6 bases). V lost 1 base and J lost 2, with 18 bases in between. The CDR3 contains 17 residues. Here the CDR3 reads CASSLVQGIGRTYEQYF. The CDR3 DNA is TGTGCCAGCAGTTTAGTTCAGGGGATCGGTAGGACCTACGAGCAGTACTTC.

The J gene is TRBJ2-1, the V gene TRBV4-3, with D possibly matching TRBD2 (5 bases). Germline CDR1 LGHNA, CDR2 YSLEER. V was shortened by 1 base and J by 7 bases, with 14 bases between the two germline ends. CDR3 length: 15 residues. The CDR3 DNA sequence: TGCGCCAGCAGCCAAGTGACTCTAACGGGAAATGAGCAGTTCTTC. This translates into CASSQVTLTGNEQFF.

V gene TRBV12-3 or TRBV12-4 combines with J gene TRBJ2-3, with 11 nucleotides matching TRBD1. The V segment lost 5 bases and the J segment 6 bases; nucleotides outside the gene matches: 7. The CDR3 runs 15 residues. CDR3 bases: TGTGCCAGCAGTCCACGGACAGGGGGCTTGGATACGCAGTATTTT. It specifies CASSPRTGGLDTQYF.

The V and J genes are TRBV4-2 and TRBJ2-7; 9 positions agree with TRBD1. The CDR3 totals 18 residues. V lost 3 bases, J lost 2 bases, and 14 bases stayed unmatched. Germline-derived CDR1 and CDR2 are LGHNA and YNFKEQ. In DNA form, the CDR3 reads TGTGCCAGCAGCCAGCAACCTACCGGGACAGGGAGTCCCTACGAGCAGTACTTC. Translating it yields CASSQQPTGTGSPYEQYF.

The rearrangement uses TRBV9 and TRBJ1-1; TRBD1 matches 7 bases. Germline V lookup: CDR1 SGDLS, CDR2 YYNGEE. The length of the CDR3 is 15 residues. Trimming removed 5 bases from V and 3 bases from J; junction bases left unmatched: 10. This chain's CDR3 is CASSDLAGGYTEAFF. CDR3 DNA sequence: TGTGCCAGCAGTGACCTTGCAGGGGGTTACACTGAAGCTTTCTTT.

The CDR3 protein is CASSLAPGLAGEIAYNEQFF. For the CDR3, the DNA is TGTGCCAGCAGCTTGGCCCCGGGACTAGCGGGAGAGATCGCCTACAATGAGCAGTTCTTC. The chain combines TRBV5-6 with TRBJ2-1, with TRBD2 matching 14 bases. Germline values: CDR1 SGHDT, CDR2 YYEEEE. V gave up 0 bases and J gave up 2 bases; unmatched junction bases: 10. This CDR3 comprises 20 residues.

The rearrangement joins TRBV20-1 to TRBJ2-7; TRBD2 is a possible D gene (5 bases). V was trimmed by 2 bases and J by 0 bases, leaving 8 bases between them. This CDR3 spans 13 amino acids. CDR1 is DFQATT, CDR2 SNEGSKA, per germline (reference sequence). The CDR3 loop reads CSARLGDSYEQYF. DNA for the CDR3: TGCAGTGCTAGATTGGGAGACTCCTACGAGCAGTACTTC.

V gene TRBV5-1 combines with J gene TRBJ2-7; D uncertain. Per germline, CDR1 SGHRS and CDR2 YFSETQ. The CDR3 is 14 amino acids. V dropped 4 bases and J dropped 4 bases, with 15 bases sitting between them. The CDR3 nucleotides are TGCGCCAGCAGCCCCGGGTCACTGAATTACGAGCAGTACTTC. Its translation: CASSPGSLNYEQYF.

This clonotype has a count of ten or more. The chain combines TRBV6-2 or TRBV6-3 with TRBJ2-2; possibly TRBD1 for D (5 bases). V lost 6 bases and J lost 6, with 14 bases in between. The CDR3 has 14 amino acids. Germline V CDR1 and CDR2: MNHEY, SVGEGT. The CDR3 spells CASSRQGRPGELFF. CDR3 coding DNA: TGTGCCAGCAGCCGGCAGGGTCGGCCCGGGGAGCTGTTTTTT.

The chain carries TRBV5-1 and TRBJ2-7, with D maybe TRBD1 (6 bases). The germline V and J ends were trimmed by 4 bases and 6 bases, with 20 bases remaining between them. The germline CDR1 and CDR2 sequences are SGHRS and YFSETQ. CDR3 length: 15 residues. The DNA for the CDR3 is TGCGCCAGCAGCCCGAACACGGCAGGGGAAAGCGAGCAGTACTTC. This encodes CASSPNTAGESEQYF.

V and J are TRBV4-1 and TRBJ1-1, with a possible D match to TRBD1 (5 bases). With 0 bases removed from V and 3 bases from J, the gap between germline ends came to 11 bases. The CDR3 sequence is 15 residues long. Germline lookup yields CDR1 MGHRA and CDR2 YSYEKL. CDR3 residues: CASSQDLGLDTEAFF. The DNA of the CDR3 is TGCGCCAGCAGCCAAGATTTGGGGCTCGACACTGAAGCTTTCTTT.

This clonotype showed up just a few times. The rearrangement links TRBV5-4 to TRBJ2-7, with 12 bases identical to TRBD2. CDR3 size: 14 residues. V was pared by 5 bases and J by 6 bases, with 6 bases of the junction left unmatched. The germline CDR1 and CDR2 sequences are SGHNT and YYREEE (reference sequence). The CDR3 loop reads CASSLTSGRGEQYF. The CDR3 DNA reads as TGTGCCAGCAGTTTGACTAGCGGGAGAGGCGAGCAGTACTTC.

The V call is TRBV7-2, the J call TRBJ2-3; TRBD1 matches 8 bases. The CDR3 length is 15 residues. The trim removed 3 bases at V and 3 bases at J, leaving 5 bases unmatched. Germline loops: CDR1 SGHTA, CDR2 FQGNSA. CDR3 nucleotides: TGTGCCAGCAGCTTGAGGACAGGGTGGACAGATACGCAGTATTTT. Its protein product is CASSLRTGWTDTQYF.

The table lists this clonotype with many counts. The V call is TRBV24-1, the J call TRBJ2-1; the D is unclear. Germline CDR1 KGHDR, CDR2 SFDVKD. The CDR3 totals 13 residues. The V gene lost 5 bases and the J gene lost 1 base, with 5 bases spanning the gap. The chain's CDR3 is CATSGGSYNEQFF. CDR3 coding DNA: TGTGCCACCAGTGGTGGGTCCTACAATGAGCAGTTCTTC.

This clonotype was picked up many times. The rearrangement uses TRBV5-6 and TRBJ1-2; D possibly corresponds to TRBD1 (6 bases). CDR3 size: 13 residues. V lost 5 bases and J lost 4, with 12 bases in between. Germline CDR1 and CDR2: SGHDT and YYEEEE. CDR3 nucleotide sequence: TGTGCCAGCAGATCAGGACAGACCTATGGCTACACCTTC. As protein: CASRSGQTYGYTF.

V usage is TRBV6-1 and J usage is TRBJ2-7, with 7 bases that match TRBD2. The germline V gene has CDR1 MNHNS and CDR2 SASEGT. V dropped 8 bases and J dropped 4; count of bases not matched to a gene: 8. This CDR3 contains 13 residues. The CDR3 nucleotides are TGTGCCAGCTGTAGGTCCGGGGGGTACGAGCAGTACTTC. Its protein product is CASCRSGGYEQYF.

This clonotype was found a few times. For the CDR3, the DNA is TGCAGTGCTTCTCTTGGGACAGGGCGGCAAGAGACCCAGTACTTC. This encodes CSASLGTGRQETQYF. The V and J genes are TRBV20-1 and TRBJ2-5; the match to TRBD1 covers 9 bases. The CDR3 totals 15 residues. Per the germline V gene, CDR1 is DFQATT and CDR2 is SNEGSKA (reference sequence). Trimming cost V 5 bases and J 2 bases; bases outside gene matches: 9.

The chain joins TRBV4-1 to TRBJ1-2, with D tentatively TRBD1 (5 bases). CDR3 size: 13 residues. Trimming left V 6 bases short and J 11 bases short, with 19 bases between. Germline CDR1 reads MGHRA; CDR2 reads YSYEKL. CDR3: CASRPEIQDRYTF. The CDR3 region has the DNA TGCGCCAGCAGACCTGAAATACAGGATCGGTACACCTTC.

The CDR3 nucleotides read TGTGCCAGCACCCCTCCGGGGACAGAGACCCAGTACTTC. This encodes CASTPPGTETQYF. The chain links TRBV21-1 to TRBJ2-5; the D segment call TRBD2 is taken from the table without a DNA check. TRBV21-1 is a known pseudogene. The CDR3 sequence is 13 residues long.

This clonotype was counted a few times. The gene calls are TRBV29-1 and TRBJ1-1, with TRBD1 as a possible D gene (5 bases). The V end was cut by 6 bases, the J end by 10 bases, with 18 bases between. This CDR3 is 12 amino acids long. Germline CDR1 SQVTM, CDR2 ANQGSEA. Written as DNA, the CDR3 is TGCAGCGTGACCGGGACTGAAGTACTAGCTTTCTTT. Residues: CSVTGTEVLAFF. Full variable domain (missing parts from reference TRBV29-1 and TRBJ1-1): SAVISQKPSRDICQRGTSLTIQCQVDSQVTMMFWYRQQPGQSLTLIATANQGSEATYESGFVIDKFPISRPNLTFSTLTVSNMSPEDSSIYLCSVTGTEVLAFFGQGTRLTVV.

V gene TRBV18 combines with J gene TRBJ1-3, with D perhaps matching TRBD1 (5 bases). The CDR3 has 15 amino acids. The V and J ends lost 2 bases and 0 bases respectively, with 8 bases between them. Germline V lookup: CDR1 KGHSH, CDR2 LQKENI. The CDR3 reads CASSPGAASGNTIYF. DNA for the CDR3: TGTGCCAGCTCACCAGGGGCAGCCTCTGGAAACACCATATATTTT.